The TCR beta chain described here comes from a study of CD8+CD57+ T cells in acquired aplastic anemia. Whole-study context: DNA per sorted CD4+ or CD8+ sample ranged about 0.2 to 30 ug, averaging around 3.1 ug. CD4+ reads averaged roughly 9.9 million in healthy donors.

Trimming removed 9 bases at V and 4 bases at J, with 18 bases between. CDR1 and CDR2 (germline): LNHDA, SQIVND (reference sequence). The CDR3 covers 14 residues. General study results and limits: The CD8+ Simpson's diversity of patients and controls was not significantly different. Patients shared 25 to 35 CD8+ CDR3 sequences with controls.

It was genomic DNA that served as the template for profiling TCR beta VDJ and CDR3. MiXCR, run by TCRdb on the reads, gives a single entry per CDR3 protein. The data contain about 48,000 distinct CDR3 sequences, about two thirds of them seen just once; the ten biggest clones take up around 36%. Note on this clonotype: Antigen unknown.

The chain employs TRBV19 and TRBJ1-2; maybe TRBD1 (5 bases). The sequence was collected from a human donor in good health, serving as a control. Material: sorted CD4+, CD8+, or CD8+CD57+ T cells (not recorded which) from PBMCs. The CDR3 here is CASQAGGWGYGYTF. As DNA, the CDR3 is TGTGCCAGCCAGGCGGGGGGATGGGGCTATGGCTACACCTTC.